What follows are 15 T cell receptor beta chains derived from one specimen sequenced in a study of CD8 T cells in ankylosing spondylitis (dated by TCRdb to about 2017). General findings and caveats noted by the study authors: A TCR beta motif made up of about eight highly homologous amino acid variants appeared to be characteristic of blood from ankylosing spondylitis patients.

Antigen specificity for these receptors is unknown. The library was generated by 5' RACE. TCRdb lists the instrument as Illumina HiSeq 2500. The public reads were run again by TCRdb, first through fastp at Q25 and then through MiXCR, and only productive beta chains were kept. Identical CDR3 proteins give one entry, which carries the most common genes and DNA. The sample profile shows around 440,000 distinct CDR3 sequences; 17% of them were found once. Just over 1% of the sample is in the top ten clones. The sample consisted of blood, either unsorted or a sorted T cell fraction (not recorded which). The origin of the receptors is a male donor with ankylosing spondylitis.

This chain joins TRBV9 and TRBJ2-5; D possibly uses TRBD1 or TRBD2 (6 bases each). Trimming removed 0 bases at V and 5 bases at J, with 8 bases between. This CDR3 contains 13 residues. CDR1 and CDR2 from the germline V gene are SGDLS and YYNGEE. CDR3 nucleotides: TGTGCCAGCAGCGTAGAGGGGGGTGAGACCCAGTACTTC. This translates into CASSVEGGETQYF.

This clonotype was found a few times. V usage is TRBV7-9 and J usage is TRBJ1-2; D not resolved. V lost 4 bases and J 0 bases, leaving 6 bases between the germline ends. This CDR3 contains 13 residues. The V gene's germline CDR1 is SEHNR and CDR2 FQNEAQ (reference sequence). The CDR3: CASSSESNYGYTF. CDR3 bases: TGTGCCAGCAGCTCTGAGTCTAACTATGGCTACACCTTC.

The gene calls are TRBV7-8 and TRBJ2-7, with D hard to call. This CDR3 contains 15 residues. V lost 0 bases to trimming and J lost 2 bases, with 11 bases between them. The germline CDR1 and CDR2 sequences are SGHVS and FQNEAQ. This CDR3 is CASSLALGWAYEQYF. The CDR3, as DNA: TGTGCCAGCAGCTTAGCATTGGGGTGGGCCTACGAGCAGTACTTC. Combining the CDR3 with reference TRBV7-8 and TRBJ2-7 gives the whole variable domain GAGVSQSPRYKVAKRGQDVALRCDPISGHVSLFWYQQALGQGPEFLTYFQNEAQLDKSGLPSDRFFAERPEGSVSTLKIQRTQQEDSAVYLCASSLALGWAYEQYFGPGTRLTVT.

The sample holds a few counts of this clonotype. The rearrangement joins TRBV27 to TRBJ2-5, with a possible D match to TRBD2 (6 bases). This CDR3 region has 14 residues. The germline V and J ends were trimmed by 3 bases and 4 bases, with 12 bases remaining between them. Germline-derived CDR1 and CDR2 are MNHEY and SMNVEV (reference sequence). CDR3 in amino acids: CASSFSEGRETQYF. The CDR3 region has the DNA TGTGCCAGCAGTTTCTCGGAGGGCCGAGAGACCCAGTACTTC.

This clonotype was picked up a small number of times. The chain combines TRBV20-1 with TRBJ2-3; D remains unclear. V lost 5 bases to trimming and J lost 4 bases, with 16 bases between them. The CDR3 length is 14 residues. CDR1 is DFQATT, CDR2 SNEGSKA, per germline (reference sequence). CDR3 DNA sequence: TGCAGTGCTCATTACCCCGGCTGGGCAGATACGCAGTATTTT. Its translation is CSAHYPGWADTQYF.

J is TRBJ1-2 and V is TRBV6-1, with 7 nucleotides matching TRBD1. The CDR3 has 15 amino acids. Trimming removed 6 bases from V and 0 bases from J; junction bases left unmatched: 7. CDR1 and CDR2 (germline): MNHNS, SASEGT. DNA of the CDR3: TGTGCCAGCAGCGATTGGACAGGCCCTAACTATGGCTACACCTTC. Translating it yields CASSDWTGPNYGYTF.

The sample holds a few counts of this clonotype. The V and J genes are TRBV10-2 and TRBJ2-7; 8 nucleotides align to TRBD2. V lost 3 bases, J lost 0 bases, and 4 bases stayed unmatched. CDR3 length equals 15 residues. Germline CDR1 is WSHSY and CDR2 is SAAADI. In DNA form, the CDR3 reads TGCGCCAGCAGTGAAATAGCGGGGAGCTCCTACGAGCAGTACTTC. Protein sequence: CASSEIAGSSYEQYF.

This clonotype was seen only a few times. CDR3 coding DNA: TGTGCCACCAGCTCCCGAACCAGGGCGGGAGGATCCACAGATACGCAGTATTTT. Amino acids: CATSSRTRAGGSTDTQYF. The rearrangement joins TRBV24-1 to TRBJ2-3, with 8 bases that match TRBD2. Germline values: CDR1 KGHDR, CDR2 SFDVKD. The ends lost 7 bases at V and 2 bases at J; junction bases unmatched: 16. CDR3 length: 18 residues.

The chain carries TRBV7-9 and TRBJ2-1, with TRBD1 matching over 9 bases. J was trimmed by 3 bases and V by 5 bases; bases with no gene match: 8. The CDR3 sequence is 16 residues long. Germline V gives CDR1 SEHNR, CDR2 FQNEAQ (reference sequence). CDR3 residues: CASSGGQGSVYNEQFF. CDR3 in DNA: TGTGCCAGCAGCGGCGGACAGGGGTCGGTCTACAATGAGCAGTTCTTC.

CDR3 DNA sequence: TGTGCCAGCAGCTCCGGGACTAGCGGGGGGGCGGGCAAAAACATTCAGTACTTC. Encoded protein: CASSSGTSGGAGKNIQYF. This chain connects TRBV7-8 to TRBJ2-4; 16 bases are a match to TRBD2. The CDR3 consists of 18 residues. The germline CDR1 and CDR2 sequences are SGHVS and FQNEAQ. V shed 4 bases and J 3 bases; nucleotides not matched to a gene: 6.

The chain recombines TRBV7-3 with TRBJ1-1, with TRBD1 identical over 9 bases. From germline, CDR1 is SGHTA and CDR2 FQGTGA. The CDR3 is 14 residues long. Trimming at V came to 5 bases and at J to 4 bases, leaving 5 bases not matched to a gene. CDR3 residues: CASSKTGGITEAFF. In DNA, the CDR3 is TGTGCCAGCAGCAAGACAGGGGGTATCACTGAAGCTTTCTTT.

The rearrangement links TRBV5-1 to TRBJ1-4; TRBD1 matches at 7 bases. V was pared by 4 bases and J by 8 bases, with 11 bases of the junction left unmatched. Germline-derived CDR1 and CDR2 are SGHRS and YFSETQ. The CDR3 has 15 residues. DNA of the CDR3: TGCGCCAGCAGCAAGTCAGGGGGTGGTATCGAAAAACTGTTTTTT. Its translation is CASSKSGGGIEKLFF.

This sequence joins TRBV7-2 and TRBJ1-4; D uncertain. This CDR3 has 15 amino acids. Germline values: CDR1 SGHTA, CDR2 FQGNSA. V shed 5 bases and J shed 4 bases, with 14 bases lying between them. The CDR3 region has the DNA TGTGCCAGCAGCCGGTCGGGCACAGATAATGAAAAACTGTTTTTT. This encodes CASSRSGTDNEKLFF.

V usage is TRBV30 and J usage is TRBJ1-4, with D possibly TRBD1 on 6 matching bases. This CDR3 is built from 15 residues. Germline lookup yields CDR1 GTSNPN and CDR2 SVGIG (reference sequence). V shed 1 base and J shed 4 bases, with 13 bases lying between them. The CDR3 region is CAWSGSTGLNEKLFF. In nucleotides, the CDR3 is TGTGCCTGGAGTGGATCGACAGGACTTAATGAAAAACTGTTTTTT.

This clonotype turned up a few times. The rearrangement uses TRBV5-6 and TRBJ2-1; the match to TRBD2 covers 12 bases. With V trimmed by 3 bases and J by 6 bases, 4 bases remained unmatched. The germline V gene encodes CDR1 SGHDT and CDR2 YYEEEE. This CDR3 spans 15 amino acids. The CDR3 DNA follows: TGTGCCAGCAGCTGGGGGACTAGCGGGCCCAATGAGCAGTTCTTC. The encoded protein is CASSWGTSGPNEQFF.